This T cell receptor (beta chain) came from a study of T cell responses to AZD1222 COVID-19 vaccine (dated by TCRdb to the early 2020s). For context, the study as a whole: AZD1222 recipients with second doses at about 4 weeks or about 12 weeks were pooled, because spike-specific TCR depth and breadth did not differ between schedules. TCR sequencing covered over 230 trial participants: 207 given two doses of AZD1222 and 26 given two doses of MenACWY control vaccine. Enrollment into the trials was organized by age into subgroups of 18-55, 56-69 and 70-plus years, and those subgroups contained approximately 160, 26 and 62 TCR-sequenced participants, respectively.

According to the study, the label for this sample's time point signals: baseline before first vaccination. Samples from vaccinated people were obtained from the UK trials COV001 and COV002, which included a single-blind randomized controlled phase 2/3 trial of AZD1222 (ChAdOx1 nCoV-19) in healthy adults. For TCRbeta chain sequencing, PBMC samples were collected from trial participants at day 0 and at day 28 after the second dose. On the study overall, not on this receptor specifically: Because no day 14 peak-response samples were available, the repertoires could be characterized only after the peak T cell response. After two AZD1222 doses, spike-specific TCR breadth and depth were significantly higher than at day 0 and than in MenACWY recipients. Most participants were white British and females outnumbered males, and the authors suggested that clonal diversity may have been underestimated. In the small 56-69-year group, the increase in depth fell short of significance, most likely because of low power. Conclusions about previously exposed vaccinees were limited because only a handful of AZD1222 recipients were SARS-CoV-2 seropositive at baseline. CD4 TCRs associated with the vaccine covered the entire spike protein, and the dominant responses were in regions 160-218 and 743-854. Reportedly, almost half of the unique spike-specific TCRs recognized epitopes lying outside the regions that are mutated in the B.1.351 and B.1.1.7 variants.

The CDR3 regions of human TCRbeta chains were subjected to immunosequencing. On the authors' methods: TCRs in the repertoires were matched against a reference library of SARS-CoV-2-specific TCRs that had been generated with the MIRA antigen-specificity platform. Breadth was defined as the fraction of unique TCRs that were SARS-CoV-2-associated, and depth was defined as the fraction of total T cells that were SARS-CoV-2-associated. Using the MIRA data, every spike-specific TCR was mapped to the spike region that the TCR reacted to and assigned to either a CD4 or a CD8 class. Log10-transformed breadth and depth values were compared by one-way ANOVA with Sidak's multiple comparisons tests. As stored in TCRdb, this immuneACCESS dataset retains in-frame rearrangements with V and J assigned. A fraction of the clones does not appear; measured against another copy, unresolved V genes explain less than half of the discrepancy, and the remainder lacks a known reason. For V, J and clone size, that table is used; D and trimming come from the DNA. Here the sample has fewer than 300,000 clones; approximately 93% occur a single time. The ten largest account for less than 0.6% of the sample.

For this clone: The clone's antigen remains unknown. Per-base qualities were not stored, and no clone one base away is much larger.

At the junction V is shortened by 4 bases and J by 6 bases, with 16 bases in between. Taken from cysteine to phenylalanine, the CDR3 has 14 residues. Just CDR3 DNA is preserved here, 42 bases in frame from base 1. Sequences SGHRS (CDR1) and YFSETQ (CDR2) are obtained from the germline V gene. The sample was peripheral blood, taken on day 0 of AZD1222 vaccination. The rearranged chain carries TRBV5-1 and TRBJ1-1, with TRBD1 tentatively as D gene (6 bases match). This receptor was identified in an adult in good health. The DNA sequence is given as TGCGCCAGCAGCCAACAACAGGGCATGGCTGAAGCTTTCTTT. It translates as CASSQQQGMAEAFF.